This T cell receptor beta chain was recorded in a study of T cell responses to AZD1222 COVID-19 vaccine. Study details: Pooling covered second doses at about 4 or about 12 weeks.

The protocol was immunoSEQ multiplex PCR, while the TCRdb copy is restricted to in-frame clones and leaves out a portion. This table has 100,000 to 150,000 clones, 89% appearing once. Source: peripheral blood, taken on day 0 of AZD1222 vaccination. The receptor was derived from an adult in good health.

The DNA of the CDR3 is TGTGCCAGCAGCCAAGGGGCAGGGGCCGGGACTGAAGCTTTCTTT. Translating it yields CASSQGAGAGTEAFF. The chain has TRBV3-1 (or the pseudogene TRBV3-2) and TRBJ1-1, with a possible D match to TRBD1 (6 bases). This CDR3 has 15 residues. The germline CDR1 and CDR2 sequences are LGHDT and YNNKEL (reference sequence). The V end was cut by 1 base, the J end by 5 bases, with 14 bases between.